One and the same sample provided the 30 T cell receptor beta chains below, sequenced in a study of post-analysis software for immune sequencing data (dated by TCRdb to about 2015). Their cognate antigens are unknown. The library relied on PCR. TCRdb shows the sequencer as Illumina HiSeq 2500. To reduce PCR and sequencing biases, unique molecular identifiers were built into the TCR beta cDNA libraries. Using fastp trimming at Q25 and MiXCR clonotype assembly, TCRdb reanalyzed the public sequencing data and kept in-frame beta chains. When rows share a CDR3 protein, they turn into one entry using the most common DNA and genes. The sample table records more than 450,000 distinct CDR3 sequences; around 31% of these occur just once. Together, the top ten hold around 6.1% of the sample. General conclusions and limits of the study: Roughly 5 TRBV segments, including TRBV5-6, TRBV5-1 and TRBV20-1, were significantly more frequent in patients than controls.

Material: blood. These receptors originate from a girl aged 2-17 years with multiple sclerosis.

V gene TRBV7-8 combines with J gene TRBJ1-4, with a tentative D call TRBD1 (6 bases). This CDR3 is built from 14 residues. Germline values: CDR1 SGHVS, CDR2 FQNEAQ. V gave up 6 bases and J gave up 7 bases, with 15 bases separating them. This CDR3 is CASRGGAGSEKLFF. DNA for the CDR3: TGTGCCAGCAGGGGGGGGGCTGGGTCTGAAAAACTGTTTTTT.

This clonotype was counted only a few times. CDR3 DNA: TGCAGCGTTGTAACAGGGCTAGATACGCAGTATTTT. This translates into CSVVTGLDTQYF. V and J are TRBV29-1 and TRBJ2-3, with a tentative D call TRBD1 (6 bases). CDR1 is SQVTM and CDR2 is ANQGSEA in the germline V gene. The CDR3 consists of 12 residues. V was pared by 4 bases and J by 5 bases, with 10 bases between.

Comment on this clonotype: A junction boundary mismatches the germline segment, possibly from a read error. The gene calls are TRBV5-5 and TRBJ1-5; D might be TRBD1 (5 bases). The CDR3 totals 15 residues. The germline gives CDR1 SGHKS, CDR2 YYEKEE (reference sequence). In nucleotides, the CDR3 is TGTGCCAGCAGCTTGGAAGTGGGGCGCAATCAGCCCCACCATTTT. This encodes CASSLEVGRNQPHHF.

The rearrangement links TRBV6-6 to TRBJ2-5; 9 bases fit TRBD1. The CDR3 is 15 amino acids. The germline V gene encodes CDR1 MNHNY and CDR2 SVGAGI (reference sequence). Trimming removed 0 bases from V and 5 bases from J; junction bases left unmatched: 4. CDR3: CASSYSTGGGETQYF. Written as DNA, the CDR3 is TGTGCCAGCAGTTACTCTACAGGGGGCGGGGAGACCCAGTACTTC.

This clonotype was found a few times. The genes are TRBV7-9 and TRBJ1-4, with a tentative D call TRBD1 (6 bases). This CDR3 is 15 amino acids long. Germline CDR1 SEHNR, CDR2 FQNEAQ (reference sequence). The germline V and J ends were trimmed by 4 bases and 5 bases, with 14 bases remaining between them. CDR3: CASSSSRDINEKLFF. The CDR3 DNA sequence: TGTGCCAGCAGCTCCAGCCGGGACATCAATGAAAAACTGTTTTTT.

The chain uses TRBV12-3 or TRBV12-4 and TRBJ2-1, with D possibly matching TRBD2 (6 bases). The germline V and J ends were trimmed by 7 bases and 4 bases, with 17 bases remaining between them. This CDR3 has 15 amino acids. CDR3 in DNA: TGTGCCAGCACCCTGGGGGGAAGCCTGTACAATGAGCAGTTCTTC. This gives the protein CASTLGGSLYNEQFF.

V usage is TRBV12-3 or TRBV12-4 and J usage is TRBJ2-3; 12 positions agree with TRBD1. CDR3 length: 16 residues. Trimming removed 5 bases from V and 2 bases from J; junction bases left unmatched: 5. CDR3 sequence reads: CASSLGQGADTDTQYF. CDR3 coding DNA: TGTGCCAGCAGTCTGGGACAGGGGGCCGACACAGATACGCAGTATTTT.

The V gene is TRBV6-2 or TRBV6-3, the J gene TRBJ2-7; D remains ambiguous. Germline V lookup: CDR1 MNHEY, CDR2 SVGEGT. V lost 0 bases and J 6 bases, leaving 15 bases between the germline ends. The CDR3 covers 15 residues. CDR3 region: CASSYSGDPITEQYF. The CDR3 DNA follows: TGTGCCAGCAGTTACTCGGGTGACCCCATAACCGAGCAGTACTTC.

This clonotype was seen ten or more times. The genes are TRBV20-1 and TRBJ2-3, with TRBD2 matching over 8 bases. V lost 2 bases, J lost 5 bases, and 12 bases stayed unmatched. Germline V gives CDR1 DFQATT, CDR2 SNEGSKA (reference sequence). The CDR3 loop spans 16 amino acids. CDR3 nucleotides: TGCAGTGCTAGACGGACTAGCCCCGGTATGATAGATACGCAGTATTTT. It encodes CSARRTSPGMIDTQYF.

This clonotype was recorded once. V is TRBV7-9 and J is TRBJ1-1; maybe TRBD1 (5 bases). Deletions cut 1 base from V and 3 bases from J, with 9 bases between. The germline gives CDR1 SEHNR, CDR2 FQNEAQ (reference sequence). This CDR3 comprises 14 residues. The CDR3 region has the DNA TGTGCCAGCAGCTTAGTCGGGGGGTACACTGAAGCTTTCTTT. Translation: CASSLVGGYTEAFF.

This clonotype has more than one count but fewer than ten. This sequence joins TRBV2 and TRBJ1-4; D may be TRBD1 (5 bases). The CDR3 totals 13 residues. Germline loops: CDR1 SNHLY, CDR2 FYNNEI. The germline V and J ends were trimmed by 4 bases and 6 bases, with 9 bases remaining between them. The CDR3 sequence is CASSGGTDEKLFF. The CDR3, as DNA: TGTGCCAGCAGTGGAGGGACGGATGAAAAACTGTTTTTT.

This CDR3 reads CASSWQGTNEKLFF. Here the CDR3 DNA reads TGTGCCAGCAGCTGGCAGGGCACTAATGAAAAACTGTTTTTT. This sequence joins TRBV11-2 and TRBJ1-4; tentative D call: TRBD1 (5 bases). This CDR3 comprises 14 residues. Trimming pared 4 bases from V and 2 bases from J, leaving 8 bases between. The germline V gene has CDR1 SGHAT and CDR2 FQNNGV. Based on the CDR3 plus reference TRBV11-2 and TRBJ1-4, the full variable domain is EAGVAQSPRYKIIEKRQSVAFWCNPISGHATLYWYQQILGQGPKLLIQFQNNGVVDDSQLPKDRFSAERLKGVDSTLKIQPAKLEDSAVYLCASSWQGTNEKLFFGSGTQLSVL.

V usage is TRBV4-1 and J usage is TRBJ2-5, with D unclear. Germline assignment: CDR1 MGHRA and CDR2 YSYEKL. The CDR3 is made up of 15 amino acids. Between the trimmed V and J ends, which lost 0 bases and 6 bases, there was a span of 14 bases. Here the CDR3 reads CASSQDEMTGQTQYF. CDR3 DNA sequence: TGCGCCAGCAGCCAAGACGAAATGACCGGTCAGACCCAGTACTTC.

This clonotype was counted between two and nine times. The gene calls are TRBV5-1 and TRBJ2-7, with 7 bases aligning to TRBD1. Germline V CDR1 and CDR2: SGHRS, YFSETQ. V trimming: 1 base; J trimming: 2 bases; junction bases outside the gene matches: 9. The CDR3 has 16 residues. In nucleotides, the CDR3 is TGCGCCAGCAGCTTGTTCCCAGACAGGGTTGCCTACGAGCAGTACTTC. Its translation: CASSLFPDRVAYEQYF.

CDR3 protein: CASSLTGIGGKLFF. The CDR3 coding sequence is TGTGCCAGCAGCTTGACAGGGATTGGTGGAAAACTGTTTTTT. The chain has TRBV5-6 and TRBJ1-4; weak D call: TRBD1 (6 bases). The CDR3 consists of 14 residues. Germline assignment: CDR1 SGHDT and CDR2 YYEEEE. Trimming stripped 1 base from V and 10 bases from J, with 14 bases between.

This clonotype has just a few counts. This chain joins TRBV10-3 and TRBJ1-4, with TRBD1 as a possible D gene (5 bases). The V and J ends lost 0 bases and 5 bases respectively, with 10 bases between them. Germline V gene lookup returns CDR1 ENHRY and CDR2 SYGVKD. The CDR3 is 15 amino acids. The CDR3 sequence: CAISESGPQNEKLFF. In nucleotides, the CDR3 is TGTGCCATCAGTGAGTCGGGACCCCAAAATGAAAAACTGTTTTTT.

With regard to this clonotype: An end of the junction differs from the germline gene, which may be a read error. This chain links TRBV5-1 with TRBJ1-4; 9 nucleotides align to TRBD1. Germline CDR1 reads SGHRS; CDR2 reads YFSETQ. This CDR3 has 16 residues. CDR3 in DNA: TGCGCCAGCAGCACCGGACAGGGGACCGCTAATGAAAAACCGTTTTTT. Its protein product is CASSTGQGTANEKPFF.

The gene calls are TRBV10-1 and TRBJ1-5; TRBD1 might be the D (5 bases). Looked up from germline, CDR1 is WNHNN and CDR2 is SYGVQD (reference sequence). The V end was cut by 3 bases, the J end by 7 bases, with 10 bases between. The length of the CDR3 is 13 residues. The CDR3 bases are TGCGCCAGCAGTGATGGTTGGGGGCAGCCCCAGCATTTT. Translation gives CASSDGWGQPQHF.

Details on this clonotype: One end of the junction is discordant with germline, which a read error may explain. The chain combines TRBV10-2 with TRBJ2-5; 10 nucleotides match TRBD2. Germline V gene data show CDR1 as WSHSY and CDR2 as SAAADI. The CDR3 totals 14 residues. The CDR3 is CTSTLAGAGETQYF. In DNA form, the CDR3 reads TGCACCAGCACCCTAGCGGGGGCTGGAGAGACCCAGTACTTC.

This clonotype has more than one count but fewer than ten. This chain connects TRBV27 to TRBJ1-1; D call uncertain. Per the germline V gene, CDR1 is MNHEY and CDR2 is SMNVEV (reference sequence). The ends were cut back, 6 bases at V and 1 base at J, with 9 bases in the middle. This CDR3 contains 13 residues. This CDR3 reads CASSGAENTEAFF. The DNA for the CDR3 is TGTGCCAGCAGCGGCGCCGAGAACACTGAAGCTTTCTTT.

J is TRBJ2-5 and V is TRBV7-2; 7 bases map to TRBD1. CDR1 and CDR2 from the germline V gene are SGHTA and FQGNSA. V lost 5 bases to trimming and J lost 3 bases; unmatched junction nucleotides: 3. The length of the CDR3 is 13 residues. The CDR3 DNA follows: TGTGCCAGCAGCACCGGACAGGAAGAGACCCAGTACTTC. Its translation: CASSTGQEETQYF.

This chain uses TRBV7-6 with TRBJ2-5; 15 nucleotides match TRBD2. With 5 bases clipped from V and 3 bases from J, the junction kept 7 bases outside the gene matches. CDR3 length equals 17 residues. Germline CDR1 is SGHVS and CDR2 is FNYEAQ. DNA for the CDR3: TGTGCCAGCAGCCTTGGGACTAGCGGGGGGCTCAAAGAGACCCAGTACTTC. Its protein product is CASSLGTSGGLKETQYF.

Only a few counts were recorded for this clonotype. The CDR3 nucleotides are TGCAGTGCTAGAACAGGGGTCTACGAGCAGTACTTC. Residues: CSARTGVYEQYF. This chain links TRBV20-1 with TRBJ2-7; 7 positions agree with TRBD1. This CDR3 is 12 amino acids long. Germline CDR1 reads DFQATT; CDR2 reads SNEGSKA (reference sequence). V gave up 2 bases and J gave up 3 bases; unmatched junction bases: 1.

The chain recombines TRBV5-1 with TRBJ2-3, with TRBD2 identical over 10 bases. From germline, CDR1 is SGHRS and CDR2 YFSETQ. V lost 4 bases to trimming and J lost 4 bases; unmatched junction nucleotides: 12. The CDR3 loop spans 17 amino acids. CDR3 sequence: CASSPGSTSGRADTQYF. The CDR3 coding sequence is TGCGCCAGCAGCCCCGGCTCGACTAGCGGGCGGGCAGATACGCAGTATTTT.

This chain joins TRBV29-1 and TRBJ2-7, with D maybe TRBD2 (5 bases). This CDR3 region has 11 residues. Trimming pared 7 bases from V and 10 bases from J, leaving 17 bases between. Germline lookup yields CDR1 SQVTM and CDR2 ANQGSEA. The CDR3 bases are TGCAGCGCTCTCCCATACGGGGAACAGTACTTC. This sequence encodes CSALPYGEQYF.

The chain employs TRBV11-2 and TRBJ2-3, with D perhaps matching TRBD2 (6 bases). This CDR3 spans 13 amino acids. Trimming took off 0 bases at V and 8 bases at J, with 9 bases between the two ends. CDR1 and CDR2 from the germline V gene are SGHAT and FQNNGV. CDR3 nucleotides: TGTGCCAGCAGCTTAGAGGACTACGGTACGCAGTATTTT. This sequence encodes CASSLEDYGTQYF.

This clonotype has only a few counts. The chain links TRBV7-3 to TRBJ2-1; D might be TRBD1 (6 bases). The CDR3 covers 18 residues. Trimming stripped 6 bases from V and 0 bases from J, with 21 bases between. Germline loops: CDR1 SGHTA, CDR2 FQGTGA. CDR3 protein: CASRFLPKGQSSYNEQFF. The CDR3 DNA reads TGTGCCAGCAGGTTCTTGCCTAAAGGACAGAGCTCCTACAATGAGCAGTTCTTC.

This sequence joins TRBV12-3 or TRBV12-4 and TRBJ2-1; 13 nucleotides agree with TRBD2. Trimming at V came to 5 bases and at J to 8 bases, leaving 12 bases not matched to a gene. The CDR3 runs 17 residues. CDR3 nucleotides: TGTGCCAGCAGTCCCACCCAAACTAGCGGGGGGGCTTATGAGCAGTTCTTC. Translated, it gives CASSPTQTSGGAYEQFF.

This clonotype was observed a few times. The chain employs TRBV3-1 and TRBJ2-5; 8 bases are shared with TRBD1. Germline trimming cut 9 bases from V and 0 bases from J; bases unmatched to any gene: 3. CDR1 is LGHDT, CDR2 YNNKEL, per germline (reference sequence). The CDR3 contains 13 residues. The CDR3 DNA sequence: TGTGCCAGTGGGACAGGCGACCAAGAGACCCAGTACTTC. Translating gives CASGTGDQETQYF.

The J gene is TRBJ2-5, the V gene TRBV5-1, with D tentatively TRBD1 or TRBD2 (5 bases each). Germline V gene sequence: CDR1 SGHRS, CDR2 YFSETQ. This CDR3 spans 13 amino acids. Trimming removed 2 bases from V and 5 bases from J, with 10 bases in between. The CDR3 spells CASSLTGHETQYF. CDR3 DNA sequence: TGCGCCAGCAGCTTAACGGGGCACGAGACCCAGTACTTC.